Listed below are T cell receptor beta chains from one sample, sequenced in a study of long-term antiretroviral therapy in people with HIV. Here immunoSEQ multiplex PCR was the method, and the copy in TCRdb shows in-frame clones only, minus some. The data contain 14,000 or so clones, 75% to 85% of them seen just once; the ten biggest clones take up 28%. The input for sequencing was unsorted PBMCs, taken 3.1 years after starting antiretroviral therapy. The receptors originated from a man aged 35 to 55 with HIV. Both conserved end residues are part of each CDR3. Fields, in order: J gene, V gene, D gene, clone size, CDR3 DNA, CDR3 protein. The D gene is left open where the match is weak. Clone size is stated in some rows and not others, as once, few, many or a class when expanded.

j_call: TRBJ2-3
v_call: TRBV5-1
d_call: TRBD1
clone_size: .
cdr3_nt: TGCGCCAGCAGCCTCCTGACAGGGGAAGATACGCAGTATTTT
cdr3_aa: CASSLLTGEDTQYF

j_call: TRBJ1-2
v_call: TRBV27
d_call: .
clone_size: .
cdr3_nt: TGTGCCAGCAGACCCTACCGCCTTCAAGCTAACTATGGCTACACCTTC
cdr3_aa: CASRPYRLQANYGYTF

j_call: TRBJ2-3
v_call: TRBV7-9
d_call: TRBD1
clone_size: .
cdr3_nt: TGTGCCAGCAGCCATCCGGGACAGGACGGTACAGATACGCAGTATTTT
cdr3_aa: CASSHPGQDGTDTQYF

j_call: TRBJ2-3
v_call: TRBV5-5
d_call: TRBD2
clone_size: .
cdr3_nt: TGTGCCAGCAGCCCCATTGCCGGGACTAGCGGGGTCGATACGCAGTATTTT
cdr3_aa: CASSPIAGTSGVDTQYF

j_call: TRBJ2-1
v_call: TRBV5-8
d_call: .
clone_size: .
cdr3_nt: TGTGCCAGCAGCCTAAGACCCCCCACGTACAATGAGCAGTTCTTC
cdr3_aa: CASSLRPPTYNEQFF

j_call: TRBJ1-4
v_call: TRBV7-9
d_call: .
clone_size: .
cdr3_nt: TGTGCCAGCAGCTCCCCCGACTGGGAAGGAGGGGAAAAACTGTTTTTT
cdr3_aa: CASSSPDWEGGEKLFF

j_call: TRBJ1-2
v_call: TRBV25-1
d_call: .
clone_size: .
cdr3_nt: TGTGCCAGCAGTAGAGGGGAGCCCTATGGCTACACCTTC
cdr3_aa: CASSRGEPYGYTF

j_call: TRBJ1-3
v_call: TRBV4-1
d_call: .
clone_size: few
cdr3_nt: TGCGCCAGCAGCCAAGAATCCAGGGCAAGCTCTGGAAACACCATATATTTT
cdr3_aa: CASSQESRASSGNTIYF

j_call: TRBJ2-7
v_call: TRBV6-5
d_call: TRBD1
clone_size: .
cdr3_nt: TGTGCCAGCAGTCTGACAGGGGGAGGCTACGAGCAGTACTTC
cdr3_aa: CASSLTGGGYEQYF

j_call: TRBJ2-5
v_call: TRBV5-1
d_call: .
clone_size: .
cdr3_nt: TGCGCCAGCAGCCAGGACCAAGAGACCCAGTACTTC
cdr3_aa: CASSQDQETQYF

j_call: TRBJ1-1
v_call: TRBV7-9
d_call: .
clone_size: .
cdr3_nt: TGTGCCAGCAGCCCTCAGGGGCACAGGGACGGCACTGAAGCTTTCTTT
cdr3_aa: CASSPQGHRDGTEAFF

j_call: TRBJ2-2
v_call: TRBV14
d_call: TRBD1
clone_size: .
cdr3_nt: TGTGCCAGCAGCCAAGTGATGGACAGGTTCGGGGAGCTGTTTTTT
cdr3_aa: CASSQVMDRFGELFF

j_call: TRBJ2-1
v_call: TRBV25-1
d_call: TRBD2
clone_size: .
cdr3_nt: TGTGCCAGCAGTGGAGTAGCGGGGTACAATGAGCAGTTCTTC
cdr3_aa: CASSGVAGYNEQFF

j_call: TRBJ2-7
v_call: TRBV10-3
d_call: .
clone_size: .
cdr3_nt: TGTGCCATCAGCAAGGACAGCTACGAGCAGTACTTC
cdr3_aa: CAISKDSYEQYF

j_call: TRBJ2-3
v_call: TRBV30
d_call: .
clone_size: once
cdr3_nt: TGTGCCTGGGGGACTGTTCCCAGGGATACGCAGTATTTT
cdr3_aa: CAWGTVPRDTQYF

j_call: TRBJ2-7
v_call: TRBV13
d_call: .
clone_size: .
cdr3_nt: TGTGCCAGCAGCCGGGGCTACGAGCAGTACTTC
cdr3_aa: CASSRGYEQYF

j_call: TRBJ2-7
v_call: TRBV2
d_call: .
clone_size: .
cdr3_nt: TGTGCCAGCAGTCCTCCGTCGGGGTTCTACGAGCAGTACTTC
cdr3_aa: CASSPPSGFYEQYF

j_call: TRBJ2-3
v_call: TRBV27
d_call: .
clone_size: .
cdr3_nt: TGTGCCAGCAGTTTCGGAGATACGCAGTATTTT
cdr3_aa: CASSFGDTQYF

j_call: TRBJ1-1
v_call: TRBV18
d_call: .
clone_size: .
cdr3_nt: TGTGCCAGCTCACGGGACGAGAACACTGAAGCTTTCTTT
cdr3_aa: CASSRDENTEAFF

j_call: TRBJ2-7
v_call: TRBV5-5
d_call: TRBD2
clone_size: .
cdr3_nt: TGTGCCAGCACCACCTGGGGGGGAGGAGGCGAGCAGTACTTC
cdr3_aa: CASTTWGGGGEQYF

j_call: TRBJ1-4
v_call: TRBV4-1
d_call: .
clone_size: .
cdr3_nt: TGCGCCAGCAGCCAAGAAGGCAGGGTAGACAATGAAAAACTGTTTTTT
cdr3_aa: CASSQEGRVDNEKLFF

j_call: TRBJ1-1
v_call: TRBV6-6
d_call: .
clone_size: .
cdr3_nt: TGTGCCAGCAGCCCCGGACCCCGGTTTATCACTGAAGCTTTCTTT
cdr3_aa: CASSPGPRFITEAFF

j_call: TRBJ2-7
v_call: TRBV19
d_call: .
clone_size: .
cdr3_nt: TGTGCCAGTAGTAAAGGCGGACCCTACGAGCAGTACTTC
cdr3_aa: CASSKGGPYEQYF

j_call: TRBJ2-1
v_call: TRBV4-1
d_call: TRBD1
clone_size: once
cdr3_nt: TGCGCCAGCAGCCAAGGACAGGGGCCCTTGGATGAGCAGTTCTTC
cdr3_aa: CASSQGQGPLDEQFF

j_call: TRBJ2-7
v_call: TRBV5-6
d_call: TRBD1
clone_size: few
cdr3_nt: TGTGCCAGCAGCCAGGAGGACAGGACCATCTACGAGCAGTACTTC
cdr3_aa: CASSQEDRTIYEQYF

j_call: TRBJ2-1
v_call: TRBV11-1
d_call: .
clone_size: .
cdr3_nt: TGTGCCAGCAGCTTAGTAGGGGCGAGTGAGCAGTTCTTC
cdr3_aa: CASSLVGASEQFF

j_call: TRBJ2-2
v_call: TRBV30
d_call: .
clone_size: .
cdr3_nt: TGTGCCTGGAGGGACAAACGGCCCCAGCCTGTACCCACCGGGGAGCTGTTTTTT
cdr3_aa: CAWRDKRPQPVPTGELFF

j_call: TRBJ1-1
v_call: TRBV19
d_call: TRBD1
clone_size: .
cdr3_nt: TGTGCCAGTGAAAGACAGGGTTGGGGCACTGAAGCTTTCTTT
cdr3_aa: CASERQGWGTEAFF

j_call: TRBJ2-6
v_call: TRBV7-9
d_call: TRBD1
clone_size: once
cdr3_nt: TGTGCCAGCAGCTCAGGGACAGGGAGATCCTCTGGGGCCAACGTCCTGACTTTC
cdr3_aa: CASSSGTGRSSGANVLTF

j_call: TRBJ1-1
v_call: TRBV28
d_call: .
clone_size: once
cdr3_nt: TGTGCCAGCAGCATCCGTATTAACACTGAAGCTTTCTTT
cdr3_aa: CASSIRINTEAFF

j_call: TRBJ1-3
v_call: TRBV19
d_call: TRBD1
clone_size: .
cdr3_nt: TGTGCCAGTAGTCTGGGGACAGCTGGAAACACCATATATTTT
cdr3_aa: CASSLGTAGNTIYF

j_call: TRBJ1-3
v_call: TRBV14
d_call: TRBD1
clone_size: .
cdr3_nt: TGTGCCAGCAGTCAACTTCGTAGCCGGGACAGGGGGATAGGCGGCTCTGGAAACACCATATATTTT
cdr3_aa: CASSQLRSRDRGIGGSGNTIYF

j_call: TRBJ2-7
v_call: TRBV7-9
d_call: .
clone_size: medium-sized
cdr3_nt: TGTGCCAGCAGCTTAGAGCACTCCAGGAACCCCTACGAGCAGTACTTC
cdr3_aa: CASSLEHSRNPYEQYF

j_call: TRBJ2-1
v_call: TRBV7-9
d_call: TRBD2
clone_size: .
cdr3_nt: TGTGCCAGCAGCTCGAGACTAGCAGGAAATGAGCAGTTCTTC
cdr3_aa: CASSSRLAGNEQFF

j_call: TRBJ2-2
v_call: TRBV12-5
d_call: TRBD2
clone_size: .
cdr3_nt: TGTGCTAGTGGTTTGGCAGTAATCATAGCGGGGATTTACACCGGGGAGCTGTTTTTT
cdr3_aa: CASGLAVIIAGIYTGELFF

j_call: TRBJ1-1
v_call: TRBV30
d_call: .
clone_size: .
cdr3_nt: TGTGCCTGGAGCCCGGGAGGGGACACTGAAGCTTTCTTT
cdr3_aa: CAWSPGGDTEAFF

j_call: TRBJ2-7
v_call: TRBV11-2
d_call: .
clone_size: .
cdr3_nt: TGTGCCAGCAGCTTAGTCCCGGGTACCTACGAGCAGTACTTC
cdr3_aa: CASSLVPGTYEQYF

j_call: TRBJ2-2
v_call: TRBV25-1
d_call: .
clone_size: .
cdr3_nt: TGTGCCAGCAGTGACCCCGGGACTACCGGGGAGCTGTTTTTT
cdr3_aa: CASSDPGTTGELFF

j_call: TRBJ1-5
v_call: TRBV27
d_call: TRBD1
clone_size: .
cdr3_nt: TGTGCCAGCAGTTTACAGGGGGCGCATCAGCCCCAGCATTTT
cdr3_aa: CASSLQGAHQPQHF

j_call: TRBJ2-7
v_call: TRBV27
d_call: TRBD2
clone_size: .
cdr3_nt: TGTGCCAGCAGTTTGTTTACAGCGGGAGAGCAGTACTTC
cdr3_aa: CASSLFTAGEQYF

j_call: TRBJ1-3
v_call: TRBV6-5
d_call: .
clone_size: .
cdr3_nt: TGTGCCAGCAGTTCCCTCTCCGCCTTCTCTGGAAACACCATATATTTT
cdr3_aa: CASSSLSAFSGNTIYF

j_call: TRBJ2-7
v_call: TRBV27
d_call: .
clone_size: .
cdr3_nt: TGTGCCAGCGGCCTAGCGAGGTCCTACGAGCAGTACTTC
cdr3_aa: CASGLARSYEQYF

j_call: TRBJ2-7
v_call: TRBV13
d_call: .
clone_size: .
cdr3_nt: TGTGCCAGCAGCTTATGGCAGGGTCAGGGCGAGCAGTACTTC
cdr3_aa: CASSLWQGQGEQYF

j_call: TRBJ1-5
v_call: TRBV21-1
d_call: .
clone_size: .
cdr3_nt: TGTGCCAGCAGCAAAGCAAAACCCCGGGACAGGGATCAGCCCCAGCATTTT
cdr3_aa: CASSKAKPRDRDQPQHF

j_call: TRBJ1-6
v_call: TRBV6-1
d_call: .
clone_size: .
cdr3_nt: TGTGCCAGCAGTGTTAGAAGGGACCAGGGCTCACCCCTCCACTTT
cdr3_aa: CASSVRRDQGSPLHF

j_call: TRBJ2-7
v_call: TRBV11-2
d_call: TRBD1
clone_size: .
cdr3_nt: TGTGCCAGCAGTTACGGACAGGAAAGCTCCTACGAGCAGTACTTC
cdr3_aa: CASSYGQESSYEQYF